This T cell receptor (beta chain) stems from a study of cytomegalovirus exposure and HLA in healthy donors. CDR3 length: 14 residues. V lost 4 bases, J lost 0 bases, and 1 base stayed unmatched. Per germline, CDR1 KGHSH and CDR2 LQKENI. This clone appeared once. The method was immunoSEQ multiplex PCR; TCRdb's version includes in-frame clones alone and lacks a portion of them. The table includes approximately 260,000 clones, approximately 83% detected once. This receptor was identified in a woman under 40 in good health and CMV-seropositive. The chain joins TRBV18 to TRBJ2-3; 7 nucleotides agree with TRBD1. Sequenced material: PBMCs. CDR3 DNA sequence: TGTGCCAGCTCACTGACAGGGAGCACAGATACGCAGTATTTT. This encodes CASSLTGSTDTQYF.